This T cell receptor (gamma chain) was captured by sequencing in a study of intestinal T cells in coeliac disease. Findings and limits, study-wide: Repeated CDR3 amino acid sequences could not be told from PCR duplicates. Reported leave-one-out accuracy of TRD kmer clustering was 75% to 95%. TRG-based classification had a reported leave-one-out accuracy of roughly 89%.

LymphoTrack primers amplified TRG sequences from approximately 200 ng of biopsy DNA. TCRdb re-processed the multiplex PCR reads via CATT. The sample shows 1,000 to 1,500 gamma-chain clones, 44% of them seen only once. This clone was detected only a few times. Its matching antigen is unknown. For each case, the template was genomic DNA from ten roughly 4.6-µm formalin-fixed paraffin-embedded scrolls. This clonotype was obtained from a human donor with celiac disease. Input material: a duodenal biopsy.

CDR3 in DNA: TGTGCCACCTGGGACGGACTGAGATTTGATTATTATAAGAAACTCTTT. Its protein product is CATWDGLRFDYYKKLF. The chain has TRGV2 and TRGJ1 or TRGJ2. The CDR3 is 16 amino acids. Germline V lookup: CDR1 EGSNGY, CDR2 YDSYNSKV. The V segment lost 1 base and the J segment 2 bases; nucleotides outside the gene matches: 11.